This T cell receptor beta chain came from a study of T cells in Graves' hyperthyroidism and ophthalmopathy. Using RNA transcripts as the source, TCR beta CDR3 regions were amplified. HTBI primers were used for first-round RT-PCR of the TCR CDR3. TCRdb recomputed calls from the multiplex PCR reads with MiXCR, one row per CDR3 protein. The sample consists of some 510,000 distinct CDR3 sequences, less than 25% of them appearing once. This clonotype was detected many times. What it binds is not known. Unmatched junction bases numbered 8, after V lost 4 bases and J lost 8 bases. The CDR3 length is 14 residues. Germline-derived CDR1 and CDR2 are SEHNR and FQNEAQ (reference sequence). Aged 18 to 65, the patients had hyperthyroidism that was newly diagnosed and had lasted under 2 months. Patients having uncontrolled infection, another autoimmune disease, pregnancy or lactation were not included. Study results and caveats: Model output signaled ophthalmopathy a median roughly six months ahead of onset. Most thyroid-expanded clonotypes above 0.001 were also found in blood.

This TCR derives from a man aged 18-30 years with Graves' hyperthyroidism. This chain links TRBV7-9 with TRBJ1-2, with 9 bases identical to TRBD1. The sequencing sample was made of blood. CDR3 region: CASSSPGTGLGYTF. The CDR3 nucleotides are TGTGCCAGCAGCTCACCCGGGACAGGGTTGGGCTACACCTTC.